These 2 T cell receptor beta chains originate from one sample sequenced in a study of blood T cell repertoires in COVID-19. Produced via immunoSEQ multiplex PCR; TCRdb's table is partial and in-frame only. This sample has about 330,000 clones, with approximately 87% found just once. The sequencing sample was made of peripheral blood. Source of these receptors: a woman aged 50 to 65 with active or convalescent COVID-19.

CDR3 coding DNA: TGTGCCATCAATGTACAGGGTTCGGAATACGAGCAGTACTTC. Its translation: CAINVQGSEYEQYF. The chain is built from TRBV10-3 and TRBJ2-7; a possible D gene is TRBD1 (6 bases). Germline V gene sequence: CDR1 ENHRY, CDR2 SYGVKD. Trimming took 7 bases from V and 4 from J, leaving 17 bases between them. This CDR3 is 14 amino acids long.

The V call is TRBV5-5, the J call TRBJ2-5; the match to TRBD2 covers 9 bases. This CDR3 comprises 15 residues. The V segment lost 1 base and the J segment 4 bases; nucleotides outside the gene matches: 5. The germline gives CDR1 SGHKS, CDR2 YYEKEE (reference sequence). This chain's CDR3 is CASSLLSGGSETQYF. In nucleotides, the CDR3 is TGTGCCAGCAGCTTGCTTAGCGGGGGTTCAGAGACCCAGTACTTC.